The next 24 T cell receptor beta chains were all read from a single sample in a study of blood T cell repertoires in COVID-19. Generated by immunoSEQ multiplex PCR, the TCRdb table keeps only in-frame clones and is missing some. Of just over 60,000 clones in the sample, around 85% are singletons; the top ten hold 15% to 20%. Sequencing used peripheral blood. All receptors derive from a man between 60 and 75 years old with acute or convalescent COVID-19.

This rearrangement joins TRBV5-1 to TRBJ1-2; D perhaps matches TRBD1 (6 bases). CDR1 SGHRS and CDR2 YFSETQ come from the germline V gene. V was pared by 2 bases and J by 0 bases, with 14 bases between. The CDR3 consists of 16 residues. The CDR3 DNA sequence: TGCGCCAGCAGCTTTGTGCGGCAGGGGCCTAACTATGGCTACACCTTC. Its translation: CASSFVRQGPNYGYTF.

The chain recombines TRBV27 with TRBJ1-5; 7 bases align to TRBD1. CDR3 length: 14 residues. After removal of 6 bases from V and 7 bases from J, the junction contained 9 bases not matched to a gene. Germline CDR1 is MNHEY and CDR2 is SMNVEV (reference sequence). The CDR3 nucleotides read TGTGCCAGCAGCCGCGGGACAGCCGGCCAGCCCCAGCATTTT. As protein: CASSRGTAGQPQHF.

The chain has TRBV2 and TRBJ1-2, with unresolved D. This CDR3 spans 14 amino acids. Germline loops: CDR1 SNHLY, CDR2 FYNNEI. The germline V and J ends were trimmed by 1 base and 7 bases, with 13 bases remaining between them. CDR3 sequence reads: CASSEVRGKGGYTF. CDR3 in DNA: TGTGCCAGCAGTGAAGTTAGAGGGAAGGGTGGCTACACCTTC.

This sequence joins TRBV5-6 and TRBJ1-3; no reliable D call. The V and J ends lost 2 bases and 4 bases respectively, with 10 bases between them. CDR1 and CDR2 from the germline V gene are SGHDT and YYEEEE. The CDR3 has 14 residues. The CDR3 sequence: CASSLQRMGNTIYF. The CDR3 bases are TGTGCCAGCAGCTTACAGCGGATGGGAAACACCATATATTTT.

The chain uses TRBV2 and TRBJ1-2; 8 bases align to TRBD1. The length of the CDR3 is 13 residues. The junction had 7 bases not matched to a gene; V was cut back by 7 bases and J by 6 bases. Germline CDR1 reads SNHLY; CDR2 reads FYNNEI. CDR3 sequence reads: CASNPTGEHGYTF. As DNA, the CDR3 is TGTGCCAGCAACCCGACAGGGGAACATGGCTACACCTTC.

CDR3 nucleotides: TGCAGCGTAACAGGGCAGGGAGATACGCAGTATTTT. Protein: CSVTGQGDTQYF. The V gene is TRBV29-1, the J gene TRBJ2-3, with D maybe TRBD1 (6 bases). CDR1 SQVTM and CDR2 ANQGSEA come from the germline V gene. V shed 6 bases and J shed 5 bases, with 12 bases lying between them. This CDR3 is built from 12 residues.

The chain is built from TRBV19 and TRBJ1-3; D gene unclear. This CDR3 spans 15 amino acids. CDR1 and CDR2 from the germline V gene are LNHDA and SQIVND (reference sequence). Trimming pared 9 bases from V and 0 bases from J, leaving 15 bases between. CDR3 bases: TGTGCCAGCACAGCGGGATCCTACTCTGGAAACACCATATATTTT. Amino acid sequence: CASTAGSYSGNTIYF.

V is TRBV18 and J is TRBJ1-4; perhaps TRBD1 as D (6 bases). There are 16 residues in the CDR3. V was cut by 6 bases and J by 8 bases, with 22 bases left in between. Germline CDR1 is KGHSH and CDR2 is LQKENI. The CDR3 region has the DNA TGTGCCAGCTCCCAGGGCAGGGGTGGCCAAAGGGAAAAACTGTTTTTT. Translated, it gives CASSQGRGGQREKLFF.

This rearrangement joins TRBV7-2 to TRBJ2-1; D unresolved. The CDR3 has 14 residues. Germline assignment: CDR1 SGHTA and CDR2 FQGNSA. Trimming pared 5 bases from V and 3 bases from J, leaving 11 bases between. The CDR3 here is CASSPPRYYNEQFF. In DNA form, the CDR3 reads TGTGCCAGCAGCCCTCCGCGGTACTACAATGAGCAGTTCTTC.

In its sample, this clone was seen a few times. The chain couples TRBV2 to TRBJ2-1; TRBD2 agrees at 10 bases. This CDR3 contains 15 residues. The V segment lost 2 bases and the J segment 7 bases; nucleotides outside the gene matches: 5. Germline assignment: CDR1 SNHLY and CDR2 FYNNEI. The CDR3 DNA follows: TGTGCCAGCAGTGAACTAGCGGGAGAGGGAAATGAGCAGTTCTTC. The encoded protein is CASSELAGEGNEQFF.

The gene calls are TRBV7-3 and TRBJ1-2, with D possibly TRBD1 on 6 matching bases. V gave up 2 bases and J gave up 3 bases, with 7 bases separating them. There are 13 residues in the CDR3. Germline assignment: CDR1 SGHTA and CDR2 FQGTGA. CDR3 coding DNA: TGTGCCAGCAGCTTAGGGGGCGACTATGGCTACACCTTC. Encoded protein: CASSLGGDYGYTF.

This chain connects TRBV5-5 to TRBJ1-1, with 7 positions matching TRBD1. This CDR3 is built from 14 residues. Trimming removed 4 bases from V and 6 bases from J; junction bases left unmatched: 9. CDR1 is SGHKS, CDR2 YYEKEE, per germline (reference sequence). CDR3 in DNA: TGTGCCAGCAGCCCCCCGGGACAGACCGCTGAAGCTTTCTTT. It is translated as CASSPPGQTAEAFF.

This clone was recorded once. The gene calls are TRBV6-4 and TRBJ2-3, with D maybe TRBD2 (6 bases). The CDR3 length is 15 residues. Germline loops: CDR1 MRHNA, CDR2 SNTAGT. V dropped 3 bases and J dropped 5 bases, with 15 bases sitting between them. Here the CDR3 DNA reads TGTGCCAGCAGTGAAGGCAGGCAGGGAGGAGATACGCAGTATTTT. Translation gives CASSEGRQGGDTQYF.

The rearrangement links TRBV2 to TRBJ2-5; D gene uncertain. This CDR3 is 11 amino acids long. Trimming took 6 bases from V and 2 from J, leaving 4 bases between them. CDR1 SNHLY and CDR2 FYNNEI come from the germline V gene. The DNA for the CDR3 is TGTGCCAGCAGCCCGCAAGAGACCCAGTACTTC. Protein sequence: CASSPQETQYF. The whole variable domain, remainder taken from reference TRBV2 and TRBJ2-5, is EPEVTQTPSHQVTQMGQEVILRCVPISNHLYFYWYRQILGQKVEFLVSFYNNEISEKSEIFDDQFSVERPDGSNFTLKIRSTKLEDSAMYFCASSPQETQYFGPGTRLLVL.

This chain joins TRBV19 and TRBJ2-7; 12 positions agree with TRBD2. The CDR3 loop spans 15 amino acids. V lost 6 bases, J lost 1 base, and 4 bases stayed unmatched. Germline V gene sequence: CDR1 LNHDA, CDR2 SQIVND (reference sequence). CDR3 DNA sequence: TGTGCCAGTAGGATTGGACTAGCGGGATCCTACGAGCAGTACTTC. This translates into CASRIGLAGSYEQYF.

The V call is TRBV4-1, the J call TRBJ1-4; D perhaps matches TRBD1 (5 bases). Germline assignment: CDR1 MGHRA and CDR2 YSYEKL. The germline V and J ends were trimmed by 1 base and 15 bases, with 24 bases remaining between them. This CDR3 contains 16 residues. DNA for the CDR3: TGCGCCAGCAGCCAAGGTTTAGGGGTAAATGAAAAAGAAGTGTTTTTT. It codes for CASSQGLGVNEKEVFF.

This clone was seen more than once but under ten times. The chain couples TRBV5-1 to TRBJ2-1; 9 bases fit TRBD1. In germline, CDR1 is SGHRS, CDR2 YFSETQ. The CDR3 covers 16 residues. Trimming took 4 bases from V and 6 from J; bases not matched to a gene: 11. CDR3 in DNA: TGCGCCAGCAGCGGGATTGGACAGGGGTGGGGCAATGAGCAGTTCTTC. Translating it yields CASSGIGQGWGNEQFF.

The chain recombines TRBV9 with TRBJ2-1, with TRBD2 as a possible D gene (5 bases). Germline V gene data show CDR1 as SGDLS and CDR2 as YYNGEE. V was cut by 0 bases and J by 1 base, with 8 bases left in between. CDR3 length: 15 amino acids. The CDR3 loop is CASSVDGESYNEQFF. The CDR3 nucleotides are TGTGCCAGCAGCGTAGATGGGGAGTCCTACAATGAGCAGTTCTTC.

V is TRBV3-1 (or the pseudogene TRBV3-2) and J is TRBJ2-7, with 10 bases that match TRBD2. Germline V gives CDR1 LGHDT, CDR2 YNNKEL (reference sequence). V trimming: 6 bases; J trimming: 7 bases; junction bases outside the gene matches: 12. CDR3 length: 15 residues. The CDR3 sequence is CASRLSSGRVWEQYF. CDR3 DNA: TGTGCCAGCAGGTTATCTAGCGGGAGAGTCTGGGAGCAGTACTTC.

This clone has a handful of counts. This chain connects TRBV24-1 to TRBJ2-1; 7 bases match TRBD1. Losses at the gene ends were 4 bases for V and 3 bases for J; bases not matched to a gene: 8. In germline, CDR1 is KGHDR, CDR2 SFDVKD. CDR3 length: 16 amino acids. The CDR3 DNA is TGTGCCACCAGTGACTACAGGACAGGCAACTACAATGAGCAGTTCTTC. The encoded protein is CATSDYRTGNYNEQFF.

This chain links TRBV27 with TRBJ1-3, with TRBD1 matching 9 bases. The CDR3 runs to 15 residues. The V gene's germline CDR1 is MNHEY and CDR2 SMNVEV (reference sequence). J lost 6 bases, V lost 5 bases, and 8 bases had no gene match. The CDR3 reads CASSPGTGLVNTIYF. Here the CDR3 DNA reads TGTGCCAGCAGTCCCGGGACAGGGTTGGTAAACACCATATATTTT.

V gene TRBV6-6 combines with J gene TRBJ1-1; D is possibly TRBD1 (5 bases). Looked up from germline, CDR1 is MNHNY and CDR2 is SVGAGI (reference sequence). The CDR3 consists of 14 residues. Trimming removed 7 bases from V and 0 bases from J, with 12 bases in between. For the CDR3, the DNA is TGTGCCAGCACCGACAGAAGCATGAACACTGAAGCTTTCTTT. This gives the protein CASTDRSMNTEAFF.

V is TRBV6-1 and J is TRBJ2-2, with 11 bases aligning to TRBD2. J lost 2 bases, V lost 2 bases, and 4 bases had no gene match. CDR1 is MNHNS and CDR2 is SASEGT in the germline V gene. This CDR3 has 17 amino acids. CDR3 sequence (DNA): TGTGCCAGCAGTGAAACAAGACTAGCGGGAAACACCGGGGAGCTGTTTTTT. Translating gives CASSETRLAGNTGELFF.

The CDR3 loop is CASGRAGKETQYF. The CDR3 nucleotides are TGTGCCAGCGGCAGGGCGGGGAAAGAGACCCAGTACTTC. The gene calls are TRBV2 and TRBJ2-5; tentative D call: TRBD2 (6 bases). Germline loops: CDR1 SNHLY, CDR2 FYNNEI. V gave up 8 bases and J gave up 3 bases, with 13 bases separating them. The CDR3 has 13 amino acids.